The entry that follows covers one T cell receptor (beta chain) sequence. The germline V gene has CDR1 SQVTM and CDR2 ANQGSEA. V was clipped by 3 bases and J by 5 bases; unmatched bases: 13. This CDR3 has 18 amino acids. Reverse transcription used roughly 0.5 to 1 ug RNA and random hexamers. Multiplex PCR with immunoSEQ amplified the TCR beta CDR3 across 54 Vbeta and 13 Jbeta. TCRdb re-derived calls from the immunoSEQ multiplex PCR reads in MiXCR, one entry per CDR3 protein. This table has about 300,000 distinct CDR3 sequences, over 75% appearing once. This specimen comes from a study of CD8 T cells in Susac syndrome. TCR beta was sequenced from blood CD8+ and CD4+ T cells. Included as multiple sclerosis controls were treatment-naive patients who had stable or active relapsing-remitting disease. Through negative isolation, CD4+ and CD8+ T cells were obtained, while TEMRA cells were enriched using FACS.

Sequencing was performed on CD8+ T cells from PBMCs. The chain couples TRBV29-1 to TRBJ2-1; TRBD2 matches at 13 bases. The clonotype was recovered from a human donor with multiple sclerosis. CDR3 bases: TGCAGCGTTGATGGGGGACTAGCGGGACGCCCCTCGGACAATGAGCAGTTCTTC. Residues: CSVDGGLAGRPSDNEQFF.